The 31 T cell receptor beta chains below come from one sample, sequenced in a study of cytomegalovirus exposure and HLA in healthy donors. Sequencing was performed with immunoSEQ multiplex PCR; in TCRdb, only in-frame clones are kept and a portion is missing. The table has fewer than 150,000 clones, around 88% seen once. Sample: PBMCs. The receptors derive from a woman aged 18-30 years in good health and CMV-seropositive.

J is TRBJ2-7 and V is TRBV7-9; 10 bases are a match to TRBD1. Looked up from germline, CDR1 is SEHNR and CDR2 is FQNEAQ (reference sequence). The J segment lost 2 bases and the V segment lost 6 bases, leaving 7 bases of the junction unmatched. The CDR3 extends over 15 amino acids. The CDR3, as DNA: TGTGCCAGCAGACGGGACAGGGGTGCTACCTACGAGCAGTACTTC. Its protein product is CASRRDRGATYEQYF.

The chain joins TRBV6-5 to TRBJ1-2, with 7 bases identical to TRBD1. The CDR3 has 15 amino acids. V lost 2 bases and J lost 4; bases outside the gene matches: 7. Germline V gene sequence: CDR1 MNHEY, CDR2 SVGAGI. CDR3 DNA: TGTGCCAGCAGTTACGGGTCACAGGGGTCCTATGGCTACACCTTC. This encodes CASSYGSQGSYGYTF.

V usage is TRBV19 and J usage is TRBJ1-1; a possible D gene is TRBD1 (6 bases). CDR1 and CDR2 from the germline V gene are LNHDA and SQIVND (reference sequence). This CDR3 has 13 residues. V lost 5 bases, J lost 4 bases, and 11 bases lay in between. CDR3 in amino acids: CASSFQQGTEAFF. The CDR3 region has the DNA TGTGCCAGTAGTTTCCAACAGGGCACTGAAGCTTTCTTT.

CDR3: CASSLSEGGSNQPQHF. CDR3 nucleotides: TGTGCCAGCAGCCTAAGTGAAGGAGGGAGCAATCAGCCCCAGCATTTT. The gene calls are TRBV7-9 and TRBJ1-5, with D hard to call. Germline-derived CDR1 and CDR2 are SEHNR and FQNEAQ (reference sequence). The CDR3 consists of 16 residues. The ends were cut back, 5 bases at V and 1 base at J, with 15 bases in the middle.

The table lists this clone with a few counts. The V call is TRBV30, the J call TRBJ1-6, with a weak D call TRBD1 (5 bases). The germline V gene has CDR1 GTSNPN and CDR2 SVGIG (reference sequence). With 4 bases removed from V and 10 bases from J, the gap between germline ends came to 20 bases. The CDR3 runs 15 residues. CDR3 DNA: TGTGCCTGGAAAACCTCCGGGACTTTCGGGTCACCCCTCCACTTT. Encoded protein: CAWKTSGTFGSPLHF.

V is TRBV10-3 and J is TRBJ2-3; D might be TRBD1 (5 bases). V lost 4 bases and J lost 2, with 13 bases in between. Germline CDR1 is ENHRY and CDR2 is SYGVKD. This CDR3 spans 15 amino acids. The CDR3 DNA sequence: TGTGCCATCAGTGGGACACAAAGGCTCACAGATACGCAGTATTTT. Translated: CAISGTQRLTDTQYF.

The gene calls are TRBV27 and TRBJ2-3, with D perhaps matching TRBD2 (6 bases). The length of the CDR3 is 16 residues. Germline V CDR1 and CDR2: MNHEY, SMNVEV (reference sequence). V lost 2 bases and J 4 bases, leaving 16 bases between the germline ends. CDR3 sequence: CASSLRVLARPDTQYF. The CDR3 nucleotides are TGTGCCAGCAGTTTACGGGTCCTAGCGAGGCCAGATACGCAGTATTTT.

The CDR3, as DNA: TGTGCCAGCAGTTATGGAGTCCCCGCGGCCTATGGCTACACCTTC. It yields the protein CASSYGVPAAYGYTF. The chain links TRBV6-5 to TRBJ1-2, with D unresolved. Trimming left V 3 bases short and J 4 bases short, with 15 bases between. Germline values: CDR1 MNHEY, CDR2 SVGAGI. The CDR3 spans 15 residues.

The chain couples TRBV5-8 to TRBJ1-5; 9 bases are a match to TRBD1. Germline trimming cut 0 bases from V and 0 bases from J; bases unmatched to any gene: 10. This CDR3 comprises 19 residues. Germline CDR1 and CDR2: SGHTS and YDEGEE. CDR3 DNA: TGTGCCAGCAGCTTGGTTACTGGGACAGGGCCCCTTAGCAATCAGCCCCAGCATTTT. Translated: CASSLVTGTGPLSNQPQHF.

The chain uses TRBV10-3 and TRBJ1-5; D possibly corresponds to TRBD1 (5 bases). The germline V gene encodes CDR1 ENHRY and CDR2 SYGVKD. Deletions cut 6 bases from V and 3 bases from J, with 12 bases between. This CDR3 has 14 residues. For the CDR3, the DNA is TGTGCCATCAGCACTACAGGAGCCAATCAGCCCCAGCATTTT. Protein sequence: CAISTTGANQPQHF.

Here the CDR3 DNA reads TGCAGCGTTGACGACTGGGGCCGCACAGATACGCAGTATTTT. Its protein product is CSVDDWGRTDTQYF. The V and J genes are TRBV29-1 and TRBJ2-3; the D gene is possibly TRBD1 (5 bases). CDR1 and CDR2 (germline): SQVTM, ANQGSEA. This CDR3 has 14 amino acids. V was pared by 3 bases and J by 1 base, with 11 bases between.

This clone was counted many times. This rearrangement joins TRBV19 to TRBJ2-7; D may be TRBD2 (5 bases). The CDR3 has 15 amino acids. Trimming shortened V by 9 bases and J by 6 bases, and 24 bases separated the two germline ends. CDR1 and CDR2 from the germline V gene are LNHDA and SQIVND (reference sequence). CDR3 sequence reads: CASSSQDSGTREQYF. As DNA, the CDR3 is TGTGCCAGCAGTTCTCAGGACTCAGGTACCCGCGAGCAGTACTTC.

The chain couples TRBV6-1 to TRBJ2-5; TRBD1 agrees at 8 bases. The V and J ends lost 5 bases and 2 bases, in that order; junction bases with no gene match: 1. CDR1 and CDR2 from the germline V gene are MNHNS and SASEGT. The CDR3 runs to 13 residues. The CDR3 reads CASSRDRQETQYF. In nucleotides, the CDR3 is TGTGCCAGCAGTCGGGACAGGCAAGAGACCCAGTACTTC.

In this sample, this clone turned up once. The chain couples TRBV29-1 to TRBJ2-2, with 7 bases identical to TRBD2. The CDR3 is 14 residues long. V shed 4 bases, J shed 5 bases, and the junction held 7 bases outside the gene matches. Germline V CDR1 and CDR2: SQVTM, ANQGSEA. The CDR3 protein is CSVVSGGRTGELFF. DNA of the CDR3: TGCAGCGTTGTCTCCGGGGGGAGGACCGGGGAGCTGTTTTTT.

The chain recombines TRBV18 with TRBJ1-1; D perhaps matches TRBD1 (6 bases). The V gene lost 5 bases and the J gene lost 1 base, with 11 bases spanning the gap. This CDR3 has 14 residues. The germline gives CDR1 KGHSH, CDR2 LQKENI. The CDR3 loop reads CASSTLQGNTEAFF. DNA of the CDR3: TGTGCCAGCTCAACACTACAGGGGAACACTGAAGCTTTCTTT.

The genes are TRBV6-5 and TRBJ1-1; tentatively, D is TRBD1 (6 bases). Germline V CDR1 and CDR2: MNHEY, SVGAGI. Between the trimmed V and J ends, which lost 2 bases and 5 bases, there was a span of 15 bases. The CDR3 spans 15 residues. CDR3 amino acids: CASSYNRAIRTEAFF. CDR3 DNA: TGTGCCAGCAGTTACAACAGGGCGATCAGGACTGAAGCTTTCTTT.

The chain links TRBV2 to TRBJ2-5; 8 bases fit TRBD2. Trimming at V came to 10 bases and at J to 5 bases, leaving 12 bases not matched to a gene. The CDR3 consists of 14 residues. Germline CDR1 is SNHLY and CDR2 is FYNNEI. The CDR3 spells CATSGTSGGETQYF. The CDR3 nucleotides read TGTGCCACCTCCGGGACTAGTGGGGGCGAGACCCAGTACTTC.

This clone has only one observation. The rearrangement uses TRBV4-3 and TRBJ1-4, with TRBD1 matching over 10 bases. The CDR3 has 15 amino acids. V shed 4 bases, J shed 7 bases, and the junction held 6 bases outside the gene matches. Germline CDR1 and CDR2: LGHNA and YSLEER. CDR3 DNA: TGCGCCAGCAGCCGTGCCGGGACAGGGGTTGAAAAACTGTTTTTT. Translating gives CASSRAGTGVEKLFF.

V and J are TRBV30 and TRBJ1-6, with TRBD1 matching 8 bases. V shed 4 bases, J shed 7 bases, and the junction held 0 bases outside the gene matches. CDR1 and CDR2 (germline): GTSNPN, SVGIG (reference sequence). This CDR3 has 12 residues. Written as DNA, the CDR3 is TGTGCCTGGACAGGGGGCAATTCACCCCTCCACTTT. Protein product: CAWTGGNSPLHF.

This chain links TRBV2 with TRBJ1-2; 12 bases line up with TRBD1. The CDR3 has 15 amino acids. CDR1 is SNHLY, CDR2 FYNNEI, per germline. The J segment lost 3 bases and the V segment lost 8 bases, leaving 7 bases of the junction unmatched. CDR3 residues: CASGGQGAFDYGYTF. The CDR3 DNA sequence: TGTGCCAGCGGGGGACAGGGGGCTTTCGACTATGGCTACACCTTC.

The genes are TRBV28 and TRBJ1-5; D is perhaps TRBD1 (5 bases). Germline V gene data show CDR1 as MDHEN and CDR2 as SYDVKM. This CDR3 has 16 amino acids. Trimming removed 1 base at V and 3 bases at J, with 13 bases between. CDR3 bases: TGTGCCAGCAGTTTATCTTACAGGTCATCCAATCAGCCCCAGCATTTT. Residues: CASSLSYRSSNQPQHF.

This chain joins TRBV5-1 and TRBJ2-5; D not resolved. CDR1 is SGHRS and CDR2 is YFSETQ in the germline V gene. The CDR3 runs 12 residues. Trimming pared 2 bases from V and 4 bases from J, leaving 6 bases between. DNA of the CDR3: TGCGCCAGCAGCTTTGGGCGAGAGACCCAGTACTTC. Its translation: CASSFGRETQYF.

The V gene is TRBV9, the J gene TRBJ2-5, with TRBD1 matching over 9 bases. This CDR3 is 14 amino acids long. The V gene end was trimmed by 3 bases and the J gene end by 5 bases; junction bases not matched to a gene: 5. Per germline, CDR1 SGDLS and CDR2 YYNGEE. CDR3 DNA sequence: TGTGCCAGCAGCGCCGGGACAGGGAGGGAGACCCAGTACTTC. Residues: CASSAGTGRETQYF.

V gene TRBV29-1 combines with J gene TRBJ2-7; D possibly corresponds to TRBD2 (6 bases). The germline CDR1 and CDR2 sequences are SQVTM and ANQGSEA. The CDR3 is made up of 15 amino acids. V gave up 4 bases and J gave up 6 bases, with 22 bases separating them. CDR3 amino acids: CSVVSTGTRWSEQYF. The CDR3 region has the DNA TGCAGCGTTGTATCGACGGGGACTCGGTGGTCCGAGCAGTACTTC.

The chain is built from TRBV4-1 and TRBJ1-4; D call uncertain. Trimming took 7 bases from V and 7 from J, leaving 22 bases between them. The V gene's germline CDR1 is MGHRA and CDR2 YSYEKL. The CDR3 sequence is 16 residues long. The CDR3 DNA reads TGCGCCAGCACGACAAAAGCCCCCCGGGATAGTGAAAAACTGTTTTTT. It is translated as CASTTKAPRDSEKLFF.

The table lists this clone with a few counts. CDR3 nucleotide sequence: TGCGCCAGCAGCCAAGCGTGGGGACAGCGCTATGGCTACACCTTC. Amino acids: CASSQAWGQRYGYTF. The V call is TRBV4-1, the J call TRBJ1-2, with 7 bases aligning to TRBD1. J was trimmed by 4 bases and V by 1 base; bases with no gene match: 6. Germline loops: CDR1 MGHRA, CDR2 YSYEKL. CDR3 length equals 15 residues.

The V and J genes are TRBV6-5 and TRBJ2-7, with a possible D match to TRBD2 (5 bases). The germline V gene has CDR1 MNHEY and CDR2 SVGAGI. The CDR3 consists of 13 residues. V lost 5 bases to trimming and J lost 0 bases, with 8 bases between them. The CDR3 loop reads CASSEGRSYEQYF. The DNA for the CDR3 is TGTGCCAGCAGTGAGGGTCGCTCCTACGAGCAGTACTTC.

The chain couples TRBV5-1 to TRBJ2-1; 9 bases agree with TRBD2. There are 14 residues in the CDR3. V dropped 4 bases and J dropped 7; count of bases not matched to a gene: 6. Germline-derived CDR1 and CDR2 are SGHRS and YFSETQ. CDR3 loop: CASSLSGRGNEQFF. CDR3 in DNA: TGCGCCAGCAGCCTTAGCGGGAGAGGGAATGAGCAGTTCTTC.

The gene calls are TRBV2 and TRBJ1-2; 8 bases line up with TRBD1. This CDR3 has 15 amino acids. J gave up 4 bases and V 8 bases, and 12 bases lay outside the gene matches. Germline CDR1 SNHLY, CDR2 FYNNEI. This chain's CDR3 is CASLGTGAAGYGYTF. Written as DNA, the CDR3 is TGTGCCAGCCTCGGGACAGGCGCGGCGGGCTATGGCTACACCTTC.

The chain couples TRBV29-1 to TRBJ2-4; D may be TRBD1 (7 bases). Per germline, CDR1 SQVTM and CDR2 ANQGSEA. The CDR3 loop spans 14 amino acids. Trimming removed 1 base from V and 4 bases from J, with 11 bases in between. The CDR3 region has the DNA TGCAGCGTTGAAGGCGGGACAGCTAAAAACATTCAGTACTTC. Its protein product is CSVEGGTAKNIQYF.

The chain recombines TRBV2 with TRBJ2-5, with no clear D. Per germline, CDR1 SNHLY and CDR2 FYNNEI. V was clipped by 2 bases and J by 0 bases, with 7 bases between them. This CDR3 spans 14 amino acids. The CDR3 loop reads CASSERSDQETQYF. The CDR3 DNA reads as TGTGCCAGCAGTGAACGCAGCGACCAAGAGACCCAGTACTTC.